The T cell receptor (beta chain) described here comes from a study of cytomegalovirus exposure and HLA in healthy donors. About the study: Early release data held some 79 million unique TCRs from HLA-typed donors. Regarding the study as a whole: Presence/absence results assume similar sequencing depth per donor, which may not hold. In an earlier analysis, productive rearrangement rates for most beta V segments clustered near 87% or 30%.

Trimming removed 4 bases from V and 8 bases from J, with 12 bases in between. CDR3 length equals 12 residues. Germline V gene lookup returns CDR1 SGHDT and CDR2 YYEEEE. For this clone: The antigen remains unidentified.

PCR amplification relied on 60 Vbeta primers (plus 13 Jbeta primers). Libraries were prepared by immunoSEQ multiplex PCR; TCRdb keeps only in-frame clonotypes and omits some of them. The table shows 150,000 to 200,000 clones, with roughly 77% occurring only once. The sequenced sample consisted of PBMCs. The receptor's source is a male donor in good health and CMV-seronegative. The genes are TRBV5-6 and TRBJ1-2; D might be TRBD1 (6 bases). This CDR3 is CASSPTGPGYTF. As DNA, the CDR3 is TGTGCCAGCAGCCCGACAGGACCCGGCTACACCTTC.